The clone carrying this TCR beta chain came up a few times. What it binds is unknown. The sample comes from a study of cytotoxic CD8 clonotypes in ibrutinib-treated CLL. Background on the study: Per sample, productive templates averaged 255,043 and productive rearrangements averaged about 100,000.

Germline values: CDR1 SGHAT, CDR2 FQNNGV. Trimming took 5 bases from V and 7 from J; bases not matched to a gene: 8. The CDR3 is 15 amino acids. Study conclusions and caveats: The study found clonality rose at ibrutinib response, then fell toward baseline at progression. Few clonotypes were public, and these shrank or held steady under treatment.

Target depth was 1 in 200,000 to 1 in 1 million T cells, about 10x per clonotype. Method: immunoSEQ multiplex PCR; TCRdb's copy keeps in-frame clones and lacks some. Of some 200,000 clones listed, 70% were seen once; the top ten hold approximately 6%. The chain carries TRBV11-2 and TRBJ1-6, with 7 bases lining up with TRBD1. The specimen was PBMCs, collected after 12 months of ibrutinib treatment. This clonotype was obtained from a human donor with chronic lymphocytic leukemia. CDR3 in amino acids: CASSRRQGVNSPLHF. The CDR3 region has the DNA TGTGCCAGCAGCAGGCGACAGGGAGTAAATTCACCCCTCCACTTT.